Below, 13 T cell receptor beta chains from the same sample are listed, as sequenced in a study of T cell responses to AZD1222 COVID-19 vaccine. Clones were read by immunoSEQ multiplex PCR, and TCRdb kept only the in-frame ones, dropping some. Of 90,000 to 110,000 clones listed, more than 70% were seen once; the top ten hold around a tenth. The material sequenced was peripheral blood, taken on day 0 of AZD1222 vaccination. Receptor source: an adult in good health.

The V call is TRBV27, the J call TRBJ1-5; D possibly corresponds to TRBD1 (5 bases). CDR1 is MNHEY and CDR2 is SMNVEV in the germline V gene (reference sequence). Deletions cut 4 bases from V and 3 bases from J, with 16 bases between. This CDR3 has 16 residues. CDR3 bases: TGTGCCAGCAGTTCGAATCCGGGACGGAACAATCAGCCCCAGCATTTT. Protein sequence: CASSSNPGRNNQPQHF.

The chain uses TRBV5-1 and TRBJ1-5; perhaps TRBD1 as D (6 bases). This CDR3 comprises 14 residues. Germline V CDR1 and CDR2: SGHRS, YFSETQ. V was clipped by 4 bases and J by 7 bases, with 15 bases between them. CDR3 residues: CASSPDSPRQPQHF. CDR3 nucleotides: TGCGCCAGCAGCCCGGACAGTCCTCGACAGCCCCAGCATTTT.

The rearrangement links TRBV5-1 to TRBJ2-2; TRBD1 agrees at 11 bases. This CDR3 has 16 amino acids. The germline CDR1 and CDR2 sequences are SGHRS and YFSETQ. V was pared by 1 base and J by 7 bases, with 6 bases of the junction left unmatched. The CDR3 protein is CASSLRRDRGCGELFF. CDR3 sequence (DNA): TGCGCCAGCAGCTTGCGCCGGGACAGGGGGTGCGGGGAGCTGTTTTTT.

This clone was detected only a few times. The CDR3, as DNA: TGTGCCAGCAGCCTCGGGCCTGCTAGCAATCAGCCCCAGCATTTT. It specifies CASSLGPASNQPQHF. The genes are TRBV3-1 (or the pseudogene TRBV3-2) and TRBJ1-5; D is ambiguous. The germline gives CDR1 LGHDT, CDR2 YNNKEL (reference sequence). The CDR3 totals 15 residues. Trimming took off 4 bases at V and 0 bases at J, with 10 bases between the two ends.

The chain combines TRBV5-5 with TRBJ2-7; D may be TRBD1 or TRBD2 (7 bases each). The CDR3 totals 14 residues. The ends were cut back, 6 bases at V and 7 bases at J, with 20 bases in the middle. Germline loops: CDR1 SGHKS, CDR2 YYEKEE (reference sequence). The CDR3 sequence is CASILGQGGSEQYF. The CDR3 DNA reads TGTGCCAGCATCCTAGGGCAGGGGGGGTCGGAGCAGTACTTC.

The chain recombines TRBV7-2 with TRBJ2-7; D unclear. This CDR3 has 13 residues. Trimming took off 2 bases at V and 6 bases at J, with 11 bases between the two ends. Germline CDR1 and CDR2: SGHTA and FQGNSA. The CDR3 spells CASSLPENAEQYF. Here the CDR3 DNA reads TGTGCCAGCAGCTTACCCGAGAACGCCGAGCAGTACTTC. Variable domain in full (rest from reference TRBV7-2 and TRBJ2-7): GAGVSQSPSNKVTEKGKDVELRCDPISGHTALYWYRQSLGQGLEFLIYFQGNSAPDKSGLPSDRFSAERTGGSVSTLTIQRTQQEDSAVYLCASSLPENAEQYFGPGTRLTVT.

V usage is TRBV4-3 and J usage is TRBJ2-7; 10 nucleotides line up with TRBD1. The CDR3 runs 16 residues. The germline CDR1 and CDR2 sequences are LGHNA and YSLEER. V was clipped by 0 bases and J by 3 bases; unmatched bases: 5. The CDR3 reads CASSQEAGQGFYEQYF. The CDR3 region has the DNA TGCGCCAGCAGCCAAGAGGCGGGACAGGGGTTCTACGAGCAGTACTTC.

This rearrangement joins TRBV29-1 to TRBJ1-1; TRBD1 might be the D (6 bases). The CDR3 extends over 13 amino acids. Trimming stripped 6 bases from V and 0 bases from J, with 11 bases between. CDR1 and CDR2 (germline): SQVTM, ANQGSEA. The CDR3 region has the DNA TGCAGCGTGGCCGACAGGCTGAACACTGAAGCTTTCTTT. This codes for CSVADRLNTEAFF.

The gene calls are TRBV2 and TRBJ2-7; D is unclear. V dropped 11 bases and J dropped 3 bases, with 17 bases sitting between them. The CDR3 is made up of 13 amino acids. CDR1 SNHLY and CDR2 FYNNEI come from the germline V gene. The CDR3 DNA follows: TGTGCCTCCCGGGCCGACGCTAGCTACGAGCAGTACTTC. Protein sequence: CASRADASYEQYF.

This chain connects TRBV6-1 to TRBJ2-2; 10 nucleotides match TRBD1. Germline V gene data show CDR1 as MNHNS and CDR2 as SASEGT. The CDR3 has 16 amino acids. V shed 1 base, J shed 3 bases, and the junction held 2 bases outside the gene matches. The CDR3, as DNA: TGTGCCAGCAGTGAAGTGACAGGGGGCTACACCGGGGAGCTGTTTTTT. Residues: CASSEVTGGYTGELFF.

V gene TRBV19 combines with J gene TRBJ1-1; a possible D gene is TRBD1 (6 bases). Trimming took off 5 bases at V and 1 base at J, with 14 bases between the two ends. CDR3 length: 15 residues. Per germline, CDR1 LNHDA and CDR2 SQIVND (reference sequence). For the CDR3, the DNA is TGTGCCAGTAGTGCTCCCTTCAGGGGGAACACTGAAGCTTTCTTT. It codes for CASSAPFRGNTEAFF. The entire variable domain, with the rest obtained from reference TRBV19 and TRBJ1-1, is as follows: DGGITQSPKYLFRKEGQNVTLSCEQNLNHDAMYWYRQDPGQGLRLIYYSQIVNDFQKGDIAEGYSVSREKKESFPLTVTSAQKNPTAFYLCASSAPFRGNTEAFFGQGTRLTVV.

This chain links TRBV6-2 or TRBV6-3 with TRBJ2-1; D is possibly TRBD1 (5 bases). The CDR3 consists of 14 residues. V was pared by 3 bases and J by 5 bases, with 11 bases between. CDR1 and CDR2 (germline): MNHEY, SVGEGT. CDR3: CASSYLKGNNEQFF. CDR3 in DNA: TGTGCCAGCAGTTATCTAAAGGGGAACAATGAGCAGTTCTTC.

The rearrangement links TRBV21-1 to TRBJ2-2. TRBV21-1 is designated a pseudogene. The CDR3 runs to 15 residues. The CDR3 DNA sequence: TGTGCCAGCAGGCGCACCTCGGGACGGGCCGGGGAGCTGTTTTTT. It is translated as CASRRTSGRAGELFF.